The 2 T cell receptor beta chains given below trace back to one sample, sequenced in a study of early T cells in non-severe SARS-CoV-2 infection. MiXCR, applied by TCRdb to the 5' RACE reads, yields one record per CDR3 protein. The sample holds over 50,000 distinct CDR3 sequences; around an eighth are singletons and the top ten take approximately 2.9%. The sample consisted of whole blood. These receptors originate from an adult who was a healthcare worker with PCR-confirmed SARS-CoV-2 infection or an uninfected control (not recorded which).

This clonotype was counted at least ten times. The rearrangement links TRBV19 to TRBJ1-5; unclear D gene. V was pared by 6 bases and J by 7 bases, with 19 bases between. Per the germline V gene, CDR1 is LNHDA and CDR2 is SQIVND (reference sequence). The CDR3 extends over 15 amino acids. CDR3: CASSREPTKLQPQHF. Written as DNA, the CDR3 is TGTGCCAGTAGCCGAGAACCGACAAAGCTACAGCCCCAGCATTTT.

The chain employs TRBV20-1 and TRBJ2-6; a weak D match, TRBD2 (5 bases). Germline V gene lookup returns CDR1 DFQATT and CDR2 SNEGSKA (reference sequence). CDR3 length: 16 residues. V was shortened by 2 bases and J by 0 bases, with 11 bases between the two germline ends. The CDR3: CSARSGMSSGANVLTF. DNA for the CDR3: TGCAGTGCTAGAAGCGGCATGAGCTCTGGGGCCAACGTCCTGACTTTC.